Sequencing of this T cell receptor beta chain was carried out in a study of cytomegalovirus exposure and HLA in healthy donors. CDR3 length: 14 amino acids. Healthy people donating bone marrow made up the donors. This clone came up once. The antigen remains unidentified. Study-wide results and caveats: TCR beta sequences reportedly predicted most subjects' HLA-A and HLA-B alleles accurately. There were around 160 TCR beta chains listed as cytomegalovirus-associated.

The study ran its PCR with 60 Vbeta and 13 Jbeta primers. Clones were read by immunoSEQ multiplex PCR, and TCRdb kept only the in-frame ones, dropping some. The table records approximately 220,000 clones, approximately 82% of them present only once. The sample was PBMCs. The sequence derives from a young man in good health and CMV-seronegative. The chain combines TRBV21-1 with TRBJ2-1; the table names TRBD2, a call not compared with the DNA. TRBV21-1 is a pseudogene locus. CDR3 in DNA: TGTGCCAGCAGCAAGAAAGATCGAGCATCTGAGCAGTTCTTC. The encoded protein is CASSKKDRASEQFF.